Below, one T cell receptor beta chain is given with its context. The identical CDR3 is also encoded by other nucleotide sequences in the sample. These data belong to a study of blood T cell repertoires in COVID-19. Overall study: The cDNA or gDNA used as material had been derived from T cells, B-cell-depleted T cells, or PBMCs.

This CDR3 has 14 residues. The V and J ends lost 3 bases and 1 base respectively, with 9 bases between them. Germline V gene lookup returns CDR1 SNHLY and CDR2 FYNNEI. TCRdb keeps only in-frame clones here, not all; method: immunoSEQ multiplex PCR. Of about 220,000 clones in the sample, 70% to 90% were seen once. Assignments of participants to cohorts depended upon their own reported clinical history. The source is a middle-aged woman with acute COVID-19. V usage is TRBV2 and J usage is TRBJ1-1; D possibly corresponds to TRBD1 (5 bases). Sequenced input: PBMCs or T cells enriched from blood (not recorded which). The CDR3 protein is CASSEGQGNTEAFF. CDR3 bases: TGTGCCAGCAGTGAGGGCCAGGGGAACACTGAAGCTTTCTTT.